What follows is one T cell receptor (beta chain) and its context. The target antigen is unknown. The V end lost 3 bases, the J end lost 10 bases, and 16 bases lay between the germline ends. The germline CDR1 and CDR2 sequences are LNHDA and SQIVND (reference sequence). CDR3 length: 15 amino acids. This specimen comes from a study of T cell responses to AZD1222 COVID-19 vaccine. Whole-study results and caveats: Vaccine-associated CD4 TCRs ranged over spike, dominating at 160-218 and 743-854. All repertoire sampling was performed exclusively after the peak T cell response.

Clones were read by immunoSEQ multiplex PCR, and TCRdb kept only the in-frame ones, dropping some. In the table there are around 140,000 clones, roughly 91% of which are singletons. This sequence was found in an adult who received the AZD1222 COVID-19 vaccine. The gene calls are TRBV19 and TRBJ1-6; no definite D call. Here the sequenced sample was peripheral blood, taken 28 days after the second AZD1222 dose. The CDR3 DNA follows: TGTGCCAGTAGTATGAGGGTCCTTGAAGTATCACCCCTCCACTTT. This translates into CASSMRVLEVSPLHF. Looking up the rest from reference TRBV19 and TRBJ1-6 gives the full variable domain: DGGITQSPKYLFRKEGQNVTLSCEQNLNHDAMYWYRQDPGQGLRLIYYSQIVNDFQKGDIAEGYSVSREKKESFPLTVTSAQKNPTAFYLCASSMRVLEVSPLHFGNGTRLTVT.